Below are 12 T cell receptor beta chains sequenced from a single sample in a study of PD-1 blockade in classical Hodgkin lymphoma. This sample's time point: cycle 4 day 1 (C4D1), after 6 weeks of nivolumab. Relapse after autologous stem cell transplantation occurred in every patient, and brentuximab vedotin exposure varied. Generated by immunoSEQ multiplex PCR, the TCRdb table keeps only in-frame clones and is missing some. The table shows about 6,700 clones, with approximately 83% occurring only once. The specimen comprised peripheral blood mononuclear cells (PBMCs), sampled before the fourth cycle of nivolumab. These receptors all come from a human donor with classical Hodgkin lymphoma.

The V call is TRBV6-4, the J call TRBJ2-2; 7 positions agree with TRBD1. Germline CDR1 is MRHNA and CDR2 is SNTAGT. V was clipped by 6 bases and J by 4 bases; unmatched bases: 5. This CDR3 has 14 residues. The CDR3, as DNA: TGTGCCAGCAGCCGGGACAGTACCACCGGGGAGCTGTTTTTT. It codes for CASSRDSTTGELFF.

In its sample, this clone was seen a few times. The chain uses TRBV5-1 and TRBJ2-7, with TRBD1 as a possible D gene (5 bases). Germline CDR1 and CDR2: SGHRS and YFSETQ. This CDR3 has 14 amino acids. Deletions cut 0 bases from V and 1 base from J, with 8 bases between. CDR3 region: CASSLDRPSYEQYF. In DNA form, the CDR3 reads TGCGCCAGCAGCTTGGACAGGCCGTCCTACGAGCAGTACTTC. Full variable domain (outside the CDR3, taken from reference TRBV5-1 and TRBJ2-7): KAGVTQTPRYLIKTRGQQVTLSCSPISGHRSVSWYQQTPGQGLQFLFEYFSETQRNKGNFPGRFSGRQFSNSRSEMNVSTLELGDSALYLCASSLDRPSYEQYFGPGTRLTVT.

This sequence joins TRBV2 and TRBJ1-1; D not certain. This CDR3 comprises 13 residues. Trimming pared 7 bases from V and 1 base from J, leaving 10 bases between. Germline V gene data show CDR1 as SNHLY and CDR2 as FYNNEI. The DNA of the CDR3 is TGTGCCAGCACGGTGGTGGAGAACACTGAAGCTTTCTTT. Protein sequence: CASTVVENTEAFF.

The chain uses TRBV28 and TRBJ2-3; D not resolved. CDR3 size: 14 residues. Trimming took off 2 bases at V and 2 bases at J, with 8 bases between the two ends. The germline CDR1 and CDR2 sequences are MDHEN and SYDVKM. The chain's CDR3 is CASSLKNPTDTQYF. The CDR3 DNA is TGTGCCAGCAGTTTAAAGAACCCCACAGATACGCAGTATTTT.

The J gene is TRBJ2-2, the V gene TRBV6-5; TRBD1 aligns across 7 bases. Trimming at V came to 3 bases and at J to 6 bases, leaving 4 bases not matched to a gene. Germline assignment: CDR1 MNHEY and CDR2 SVGAGI. This CDR3 has 14 residues. In nucleotides, the CDR3 is TGTGCCAGCAGTTATACACAGGGGTCCGGGGAGCTGTTTTTT. Its protein product is CASSYTQGSGELFF.

A word on this clone: The sample holds other DNA sequences that translate to the same CDR3. The CDR3 nucleotides are TGTGCCAGCACCAATGAGGTGGGCGGCTACACCTTC. It codes for CASTNEVGGYTF. The chain recombines TRBV19 with TRBJ1-2; unclear D gene. V was pared by 9 bases and J by 8 bases, with 16 bases between. Germline loops: CDR1 LNHDA, CDR2 SQIVND (reference sequence). The CDR3 runs to 12 residues.

The V and J genes are TRBV19 and TRBJ2-6; possible D gene TRBD1, 6 bases. The CDR3 length is 16 residues. Trimming shortened V by 4 bases and J by 1 base, and 11 bases separated the two germline ends. Per germline, CDR1 LNHDA and CDR2 SQIVND (reference sequence). CDR3 in DNA: TGTGCCAGTAGTACCGGGACATATTCTGGGGCCAACGTCCTGACTTTC. This codes for CASSTGTYSGANVLTF.

The rearrangement joins TRBV10-2 to TRBJ2-3; possible D gene TRBD2, 5 bases. The V gene lost 2 bases and the J gene lost 3 bases, with 15 bases spanning the gap. The CDR3 has 16 residues. Germline V gene lookup returns CDR1 WSHSY and CDR2 SAAADI. This CDR3 reads CASSEPGVPWTDTQYF. DNA for the CDR3: TGCGCCAGCAGTGAGCCCGGGGTTCCCTGGACAGATACGCAGTATTTT.

This chain uses TRBV18 with TRBJ2-3; no firm D call. This CDR3 contains 17 residues. Germline V CDR1 and CDR2: KGHSH, LQKENI. With 2 bases removed from V and 2 bases from J, the gap between germline ends came to 17 bases. CDR3 region: CASSPFLRDLPTDTQYF. For the CDR3, the DNA is TGTGCCAGCTCACCATTTTTAAGGGATCTTCCCACAGATACGCAGTATTTT.

The chain employs TRBV27 and TRBJ2-6; perhaps TRBD1 as D (5 bases). Germline V gene sequence: CDR1 MNHEY, CDR2 SMNVEV (reference sequence). This CDR3 has 16 residues. The V gene lost 7 bases and the J gene lost 0 bases, with 13 bases spanning the gap. CDR3 loop: CASKSGKNSGANVLTF. The CDR3 DNA follows: TGTGCCAGCAAGTCAGGGAAGAACTCTGGGGCCAACGTCCTGACTTTC.

The chain is built from TRBV5-1 and TRBJ2-3; 8 bases agree with TRBD2. The CDR3 extends over 17 amino acids. Germline-derived CDR1 and CDR2 are SGHRS and YFSETQ. J was trimmed by 2 bases and V by 4 bases; bases with no gene match: 12. The CDR3 region has the DNA TGCGCCAGCAGCAGTTCGGGACTAGTGGGACACACAGATACGCAGTATTTT. As protein: CASSSSGLVGHTDTQYF.

The CDR3 sequence: CASSVFPGRQNEQYF. The CDR3 DNA is TGTGCCAGCAGCGTATTTCCAGGGCGGCAAAACGAGCAGTACTTC. This chain joins TRBV9 and TRBJ2-7, with D tentatively TRBD1 (5 bases). The V end lost 1 base, the J end lost 5 bases, and 16 bases lay between the germline ends. This CDR3 is 15 amino acids long. Per the germline V gene, CDR1 is SGDLS and CDR2 is YYNGEE.